This T cell receptor beta chain appears in the sequencing data of a study of response to subunit inactivated influenza vaccine. In this sample, this clonotype turned up a few times. Its antigen is currently unknown. Germline V gene sequence: CDR1 GTSNPN, CDR2 SVGIG (reference sequence). This CDR3 region has 13 residues. The germline V and J ends were trimmed by 4 bases and 4 bases, with 13 bases remaining between them. Notes on the study in general: The authors put forward the suggestion that each seasonal influenza vaccination may bring in only a limited number of new T cells.

TCRdb itself ran the RT-PCR reads through MiXCR, one entry per CDR3 protein. The repertoire holds 710,000 or so distinct CDR3 sequences, approximately 14% seen once, with 11% in the top ten. The chain links TRBV30 to TRBJ1-2, with a possible D match to TRBD1 (5 bases). This material consisted of PBMCs from blood, taken 12 days after vaccination. The sequence was collected from a man between 45 and 60 years old who received an inactivated influenza vaccine. The CDR3 is CAWTGGGAYGYTF. CDR3 bases: TGTGCCTGGACTGGTGGGGGTGCCTATGGCTACACCTTC.